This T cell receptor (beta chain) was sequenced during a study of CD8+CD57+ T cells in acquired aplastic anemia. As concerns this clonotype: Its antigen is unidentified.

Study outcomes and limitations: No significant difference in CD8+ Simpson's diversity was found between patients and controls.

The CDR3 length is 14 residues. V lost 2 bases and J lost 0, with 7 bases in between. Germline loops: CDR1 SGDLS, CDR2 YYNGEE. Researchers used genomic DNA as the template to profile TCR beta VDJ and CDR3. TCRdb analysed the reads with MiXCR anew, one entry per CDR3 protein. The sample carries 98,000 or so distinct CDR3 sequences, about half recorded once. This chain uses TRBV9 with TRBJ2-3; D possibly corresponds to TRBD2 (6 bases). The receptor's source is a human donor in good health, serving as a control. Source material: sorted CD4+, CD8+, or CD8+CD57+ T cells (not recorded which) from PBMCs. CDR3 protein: CASSVRGSTDTQYF. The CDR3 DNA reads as TGTGCCAGCAGCGTGCGGGGAAGCACAGATACGCAGTATTTT.